This TCR beta chain was identified in a study of lymphopenia after photon versus proton radiotherapy. The method was immunoSEQ multiplex PCR; TCRdb's version includes in-frame clones alone and lacks a portion of them. The table has tens of thousands of clones, under 90% seen once. The study, taken as a whole, reports: Under photons, naive T cells and diversity fell while effector/memory populations rose. Post-nadir diversity loss with photons came from oligoclonal expansion, particularly CD8+ Temra cells. In patients who died, overall survival fell as post-nadir TCR diversity dropped more.

To note about this clone: The antigen is not known.

The ends were cut back, 6 bases at V and 0 bases at J, with 15 bases in the middle. The germline gives CDR1 LNHDA, CDR2 SQIVND (reference sequence). CDR3 length: 15 residues. This rearrangement joins TRBV19 to TRBJ2-7, with D perhaps given as TRBD1 or TRBD2 (5 bases each). The source was peripheral blood, collected from a patient treated with proton-based radiotherapy. The clonotype originates from a woman in her sixties or seventies with pancreatic cancer. CDR3 sequence reads: CASRPAWGSSYEQYF. The CDR3 DNA follows: TGTGCCAGTAGACCTGCCTGGGGGAGCTCCTACGAGCAGTACTTC.